The subject of this entry is one TCR beta chain. V was clipped by 6 bases and J by 8 bases; unmatched bases: 16. This CDR3 contains 16 residues. Germline values: CDR1 MDHEN, CDR2 SYDVKM. These data originate in a study of T-cell reconstitution after alpha-beta-depleted transplantation in children. Unique molecular identifiers were used to barcode this TCRbeta library. TCRdb re-analysed the PCR reads in MiXCR, keeping a single row per CDR3 protein. The sample consists of 600,000 to 700,000 distinct CDR3 sequences, roughly 15% of them appearing once. This TCR derives from a human donor who donated a stem cell graft to a child with acute myeloid leukemia. This chain joins TRBV28 and TRBJ2-1; 7 bases match TRBD1. Sequences were derived from PBMCs from the stem cell graft donor, sampled from the stem cell graft. The CDR3 sequence is CASSPRGLRTGDEQFF. DNA for the CDR3: TGTGCCAGCAGCCCCCGAGGCCTTCGCACAGGGGATGAGCAGTTCTTC.